Listed here is a single T cell receptor beta chain. The antigen is unknown. The sample holds other DNA sequences that translate to the same CDR3. The method was immunoSEQ multiplex PCR; TCRdb's version includes in-frame clones alone and lacks a portion of them. The sample holds 110,000 to 150,000 clones, under 95% seen once. CDR1 and CDR2 (germline): MNHNY, SVGAGI (reference sequence). The CDR3 is made up of 15 amino acids. V gave up 4 bases and J gave up 2 bases; unmatched junction bases: 6. The data originate from a study of T cell responses to AZD1222 COVID-19 vaccine. About the study: Some second doses came at about 4 weeks and others at about 12 weeks; these were pooled. Study observations and caveats: Donors, mostly white British, included more females; clonal diversity was possibly underestimated.

This chain links TRBV6-6 with TRBJ1-2; 8 positions agree with TRBD1. Sequences were derived from peripheral blood, sampled on day 0 of AZD1222 vaccination. The clonotype comes from an adult in good health. CDR3 bases: TGTGCCAGCAGTTCCAGGACAGGGCGAAACTATGGCTACACCTTC. Translated, it gives CASSSRTGRNYGYTF.